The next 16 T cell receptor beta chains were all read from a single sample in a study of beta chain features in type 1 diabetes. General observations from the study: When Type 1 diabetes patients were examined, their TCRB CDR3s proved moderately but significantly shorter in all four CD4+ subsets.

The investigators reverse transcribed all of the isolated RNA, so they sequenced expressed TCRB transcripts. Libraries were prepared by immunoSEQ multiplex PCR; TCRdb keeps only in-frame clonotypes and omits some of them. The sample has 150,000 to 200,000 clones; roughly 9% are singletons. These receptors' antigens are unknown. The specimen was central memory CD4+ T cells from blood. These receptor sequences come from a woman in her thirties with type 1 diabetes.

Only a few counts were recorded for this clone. DNA for the CDR3: TGTGCCAGCAGCCGCACCTACGAGCAGTACTTC. It translates to CASSRTYEQYF. This sequence joins TRBV7-9 and TRBJ2-5; D uncertain. The DNA end is a closer match to TRBJ2-7, so the J assignment may be wrong. Germline assignment: CDR1 SEHNR and CDR2 FQNEAQ (reference sequence). The CDR3 is made up of 11 amino acids.

The CDR3 spells CASSLADTQYF. The CDR3 bases are TGTGCCAGCAGCTTAGCTGATACGCAGTATTTT. This sequence joins TRBV13 and TRBJ2-3; no firm D call. This CDR3 region has 11 residues. Germline loops: CDR1 PRHDT, CDR2 FYEKMQ (reference sequence). V lost 1 base, J lost 6 bases, and 2 bases lay in between.

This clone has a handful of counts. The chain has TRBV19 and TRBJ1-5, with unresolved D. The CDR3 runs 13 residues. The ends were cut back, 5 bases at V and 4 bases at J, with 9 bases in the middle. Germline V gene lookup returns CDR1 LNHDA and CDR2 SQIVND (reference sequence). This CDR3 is CASSEQQNQPQHF. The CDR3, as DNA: TGTGCCAGTAGTGAACAGCAAAATCAGCCCCAGCATTTT.

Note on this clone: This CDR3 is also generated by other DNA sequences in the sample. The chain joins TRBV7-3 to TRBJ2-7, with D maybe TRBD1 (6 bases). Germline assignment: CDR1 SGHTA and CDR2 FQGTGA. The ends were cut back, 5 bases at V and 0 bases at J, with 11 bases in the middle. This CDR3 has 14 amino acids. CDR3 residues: CASSPTGSSYEQYF. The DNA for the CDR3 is TGTGCCAGCAGCCCGACAGGTAGCTCCTACGAGCAGTACTTC.

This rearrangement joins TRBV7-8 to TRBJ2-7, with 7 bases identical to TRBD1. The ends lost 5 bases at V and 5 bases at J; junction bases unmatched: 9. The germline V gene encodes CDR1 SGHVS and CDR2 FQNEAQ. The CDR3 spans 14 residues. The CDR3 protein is CASSLGQVGDEQYF. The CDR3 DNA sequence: TGTGCCAGCAGCCTCGGACAGGTCGGAGACGAGCAGTACTTC.

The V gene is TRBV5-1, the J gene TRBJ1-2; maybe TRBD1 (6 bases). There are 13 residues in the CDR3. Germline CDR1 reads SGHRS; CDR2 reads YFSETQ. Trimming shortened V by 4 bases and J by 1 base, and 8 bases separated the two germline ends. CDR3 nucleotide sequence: TGCGCCAGCAGCCAGGACAGTAACTATGGCTACACCTTC. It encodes CASSQDSNYGYTF.

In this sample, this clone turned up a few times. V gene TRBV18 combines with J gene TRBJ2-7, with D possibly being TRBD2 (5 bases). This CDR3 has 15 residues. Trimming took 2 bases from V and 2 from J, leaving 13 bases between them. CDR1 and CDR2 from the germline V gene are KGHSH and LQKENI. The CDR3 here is CASSPSSSTTYEQYF. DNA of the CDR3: TGTGCCAGCTCACCATCATCTAGCACGACCTACGAGCAGTACTTC.

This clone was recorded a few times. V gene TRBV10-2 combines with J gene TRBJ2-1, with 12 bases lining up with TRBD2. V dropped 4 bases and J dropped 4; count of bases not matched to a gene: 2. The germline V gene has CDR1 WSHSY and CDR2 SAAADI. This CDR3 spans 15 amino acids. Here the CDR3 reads CASSGGLAGYNEQFF. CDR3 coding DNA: TGCGCCAGCAGTGGCGGACTAGCGGGGTACAATGAGCAGTTCTTC.

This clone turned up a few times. The CDR3 DNA follows: TGTGCCAGCAGGGAGGACAGACCGCCCTACGAGCAGTACTTC. This encodes CASREDRPPYEQYF. V is TRBV9 and J is TRBJ2-7, with D possibly matching TRBD1 (6 bases). Trimming stripped 5 bases from V and 2 bases from J, with 14 bases between. Germline V gene lookup returns CDR1 SGDLS and CDR2 YYNGEE. This CDR3 has 14 residues.

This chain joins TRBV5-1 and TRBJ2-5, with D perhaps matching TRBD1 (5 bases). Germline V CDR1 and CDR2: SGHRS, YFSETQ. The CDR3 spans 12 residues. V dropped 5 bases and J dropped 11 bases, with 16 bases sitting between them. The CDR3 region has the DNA TGCGCCAGCAGGGACAAGGCCGAGAAGCAGTACTTC. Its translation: CASRDKAEKQYF.

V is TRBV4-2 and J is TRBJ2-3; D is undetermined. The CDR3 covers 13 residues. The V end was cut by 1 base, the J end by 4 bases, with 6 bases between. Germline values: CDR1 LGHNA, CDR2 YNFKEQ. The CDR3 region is CASSQGLADTQYF. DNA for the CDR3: TGTGCCAGCAGCCAAGGATTAGCAGATACGCAGTATTTT.

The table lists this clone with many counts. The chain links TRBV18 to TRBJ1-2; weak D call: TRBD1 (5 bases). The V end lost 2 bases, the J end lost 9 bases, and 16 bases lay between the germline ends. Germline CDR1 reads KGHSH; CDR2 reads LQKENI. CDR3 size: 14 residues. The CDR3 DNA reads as TGTGCCAGCTCACCAAGGCGGGGAGGGGAGAGCTACACCTTC. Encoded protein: CASSPRRGGESYTF.

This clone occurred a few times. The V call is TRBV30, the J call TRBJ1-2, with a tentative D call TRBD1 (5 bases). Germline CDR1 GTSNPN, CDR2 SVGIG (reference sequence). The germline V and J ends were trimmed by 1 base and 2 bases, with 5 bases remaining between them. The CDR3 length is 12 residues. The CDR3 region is CAWSGTNYGYTF. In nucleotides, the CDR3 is TGTGCCTGGAGTGGGACAAACTATGGCTACACCTTC.

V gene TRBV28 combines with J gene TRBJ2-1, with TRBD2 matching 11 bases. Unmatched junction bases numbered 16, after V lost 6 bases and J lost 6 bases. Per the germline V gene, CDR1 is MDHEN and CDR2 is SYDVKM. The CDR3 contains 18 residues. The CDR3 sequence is CASSVLGRVTSGTNEQFF. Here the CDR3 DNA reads TGTGCCAGCAGCGTATTGGGGCGAGTGACTAGCGGGACCAATGAGCAGTTCTTC. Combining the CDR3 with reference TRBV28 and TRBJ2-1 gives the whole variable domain DVKVTQSSRYLVKRTGEKVFLECVQDMDHENMFWYRQDPGLGLRLIYFSYDVKMKEKGDIPEGYSVSREKKERFSLILESASTNQTSMYLCASSVLGRVTSGTNEQFFGPGTRLTVL.

The CDR3 sequence: CASSLDQGNTEAFF. The CDR3 DNA sequence: TGCGCCAGCAGCTTGGACCAGGGGAACACTGAAGCTTTCTTT. V and J are TRBV5-1 and TRBJ1-1, with a tentative D call TRBD1 (5 bases). There are 14 residues in the CDR3. The germline V and J ends were trimmed by 0 bases and 1 base, with 7 bases remaining between them. CDR1 and CDR2 (germline): SGHRS, YFSETQ.

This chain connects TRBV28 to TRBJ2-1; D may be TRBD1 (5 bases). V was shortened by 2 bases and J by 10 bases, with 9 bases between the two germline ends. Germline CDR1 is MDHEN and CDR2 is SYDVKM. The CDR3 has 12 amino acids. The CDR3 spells CASSLRGSEQFF. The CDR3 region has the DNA TGTGCCAGCAGTTTAAGGGGCTCAGAGCAGTTCTTC.